This TCR beta chain was obtained from a study of cytotoxic CD8 clonotypes in ibrutinib-treated CLL. Study background: Results showed approximately 25 partial and 2 complete responses; following median approximately 69 months, approximately 15 remained remitted, roughly twelve advanced. Across samples, productive templates numbered approximately 250,000 and productive rearrangements reached about 98,000 on average. The taking of response samples occurred after a median about 12 months of treatment, with a range of 6 to 36.

V lost 1 base and J lost 2; bases outside the gene matches: 7. The germline gives CDR1 SGDLS, CDR2 YYNGEE. This CDR3 is built from 16 residues. Study results and limitations: Contraction or stability on treatment was seen for public clonotypes, which were uncommon.

This clone was seen once. No antigen is known for it. Assay: immunoSEQ multiplex PCR; the TCRdb copy retains only in-frame clones and omits some. The table records roughly 330,000 clones, around 66% of them present only once. This chain connects TRBV9 to TRBJ2-3; 7 bases fit TRBD1. The sample here was PBMCs, taken after 36 months of ibrutinib treatment. The TCR was taken from a human donor with chronic lymphocytic leukemia. This chain's CDR3 is CASSVMDRIPTDTQYF. In DNA, the CDR3 is TGTGCCAGCAGCGTAATGGACAGGATTCCCACAGATACGCAGTATTTT.